This record covers a single T cell receptor (beta chain). Here immunoSEQ multiplex PCR was the method, and the copy in TCRdb shows in-frame clones only, minus some. This sample carries about 330,000 clones, about 87% of them seen once, and the ten largest clones take approximately 9.9%. Losses at the gene ends were 5 bases for V and 5 bases for J; bases not matched to a gene: 7. The CDR3 runs to 14 residues. Germline CDR1 LNHDA, CDR2 SQIVND (reference sequence). The sample belongs to a study of blood T cell repertoires in COVID-19. The sequencing sample was made of peripheral blood. This sequence joins TRBV19 and TRBJ1-2; 8 positions match TRBD1. The clonotype originates from a man aged 30-40 years with COVID-19, enrolled during active disease. DNA of the CDR3: TGTGCCAGTAGTGCGACAGGGGTGGGGTATGGCTACACCTTC. This translates into CASSATGVGYGYTF.